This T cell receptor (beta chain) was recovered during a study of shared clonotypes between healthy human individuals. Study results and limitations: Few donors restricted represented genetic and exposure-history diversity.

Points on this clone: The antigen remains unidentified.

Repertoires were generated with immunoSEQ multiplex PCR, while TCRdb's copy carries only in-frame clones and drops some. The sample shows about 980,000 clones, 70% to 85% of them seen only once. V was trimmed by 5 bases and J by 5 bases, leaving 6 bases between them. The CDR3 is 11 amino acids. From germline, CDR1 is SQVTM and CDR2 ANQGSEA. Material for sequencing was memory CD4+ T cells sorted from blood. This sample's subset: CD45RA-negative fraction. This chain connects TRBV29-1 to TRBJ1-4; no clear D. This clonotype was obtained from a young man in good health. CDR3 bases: TGCAGCGTTTTGGGAAATGAAAAACTGTTTTTT. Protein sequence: CSVLGNEKLFF.